This T cell receptor beta chain was recorded in a study of blood T cell repertoires in COVID-19. Turning to the study itself: From T cells, B-cell-depleted T cells, or PBMCs came the material, which was cDNA or gDNA.

In the study's own analysis: Estimation of nucleated cell counts was performed using reference gene primer amplification. Measured with immunoSEQ multiplex PCR; TCRdb has only the in-frame clones, and not every one. V and J calls and clone size are as listed in that table; D and trimming were resolved from the DNA. The sample consists of 250,000 or so clones, approximately 88% of them appearing once. Germline V gene sequence: CDR1 MNHEY, CDR2 SVGAGI. V lost 7 bases and J lost 3; bases outside the gene matches: 5. The length of the CDR3 is 15 residues. This clone was observed many times. Sequencing input: PBMCs or T cells enriched from blood (not recorded which). The chain uses TRBV6-5 and TRBJ2-5, with 13 bases that match TRBD2. This TCR was recovered from a woman aged 25 to 39 who had been exposed to COVID-19. Here the CDR3 reads CASIRTSGRKETQYF. In DNA, the CDR3 is TGTGCCAGCATTAGGACTAGCGGGAGAAAAGAGACCCAGTACTTC.